The clone carrying this T cell receptor beta chain was counted a few times. Its antigen remains unknown. This record comes from a study of T-cell memory formation after mild COVID-19. J gave up 8 bases and V 5 bases, and 12 bases lay outside the gene matches. The CDR3 is 15 amino acids. Via MiXCR, TCRdb re-called the 5' RACE reads, giving one row per CDR3 protein. The sample shows 350,000 to 450,000 distinct CDR3 sequences, approximately 20% of them seen only once. Study-level points and caveats: Mostly located in CM and EM were contracting CD4+ clones, with contracting CD8+ clones located in EMRA. CD4+ bias marked clones expanding day 15 to 37, unlike balanced contracting clones.

This TCR was recovered from an adult woman who had mild COVID-19 (a few samples of this study predate the infection). Cell type and time point are not known. The rearrangement joins TRBV12-3 or TRBV12-4 to TRBJ1-3; TRBD1 aligns across 7 bases. Sequenced: PBMCs or a T cell subset sorted from them (not recorded which). For the CDR3, the DNA is TGTGCCAGCAGTCCTCCCAGGGGGTACGGGGACACCATATATTTT. It encodes CASSPPRGYGDTIYF.